What follows are 31 T cell receptor beta chains derived from one specimen sequenced in a study of regulatory T cells in long-lasting Graves disease (TCRdb year 2021). Interpreted using the paper, the time point label stands for: newly diagnosed GD, antithyroid drugs for less than 3 months. For both TCR sequencing and RNA sequencing, RNA was extracted from PBMCs in TRIzol. To prepare the library, multiplex PCR was applied. The sample was run on an Illumina HiSeq 4000. TCR beta libraries were built with iRepertoire HTBI primers and Arm-PCR amplification of CDR3 regions. The public reads were reanalyzed by TCRdb: fastp trimming at Q25, MiXCR alignment, in-frame beta chains only. Rows merge per CDR3 protein into single entries with the most common DNA and genes. The sample table lists 400,000 to 500,000 distinct CDR3 sequences, roughly 15% of them with a count of one. The ten top clones hold around 23% of the sample.

The same data also went into a second study, on T cells in Graves' hyperthyroidism and ophthalmopathy.

Sequenced here: peripheral blood mononuclear cells (PBMCs), sampled at new diagnosis, from a patient treated with antithyroid drugs. Source of these receptors: a woman aged 18-30 years with Graves disease. Donor details come from another sample of the same person, matched by shared clones.

The V and J genes are TRBV18 and TRBJ1-5, with TRBD1 matching over 7 bases. The V and J ends lost 4 bases and 1 base, in that order; junction bases with no gene match: 7. Per germline, CDR1 KGHSH and CDR2 LQKENI. The CDR3 is 16 amino acids. The DNA for the CDR3 is TGTGCCAGCTCACTCAATGGACAGGCCAGCAATCAGCCCCAGCATTTT. Translating it yields CASSLNGQASNQPQHF.

This clonotype was recorded at least ten times. This sequence joins TRBV28 and TRBJ2-1, with 9 positions matching TRBD2. This CDR3 contains 16 residues. V lost 4 bases and J lost 8; bases outside the gene matches: 12. From germline, CDR1 is MDHEN and CDR2 SYDVKM. CDR3 residues: CASSSVPGLALYEQFF. DNA of the CDR3: TGTGCCAGCAGTTCCGTCCCGGGACTAGCCCTTTATGAGCAGTTCTTC.

V and J are TRBV7-3 and TRBJ2-5, with D hard to call. Per the germline V gene, CDR1 is SGHTA and CDR2 is FQGTGA. V gave up 5 bases and J gave up 0 bases, with 7 bases separating them. The CDR3 totals 13 residues. The chain's CDR3 is CASSKQHQETQYF. DNA of the CDR3: TGTGCCAGCAGCAAGCAGCACCAAGAGACCCAGTACTTC. The whole variable domain, filled in from reference TRBV7-3 and TRBJ2-5, reads GAGVSQTPSNKVTEKGKYVELRCDPISGHTALYWYRQSLGQGPEFLIYFQGTGAADDSGLPNDRFFAVRPEGSVSTLKIQRTERGDSAVYLCASSKQHQETQYFGPGTRLLVL.

This clonotype occurred many times. The rearrangement uses TRBV18 and TRBJ2-7, with unresolved D. Germline V gene data show CDR1 as KGHSH and CDR2 as LQKENI. The V end was cut by 5 bases, the J end by 1 base, with 9 bases between. This CDR3 region has 13 residues. The CDR3 DNA is TGTGCCAGCTCAAAGGACCGTTCCTACGAGCAGTACTTC. This sequence encodes CASSKDRSYEQYF.

The V gene is TRBV24-1, the J gene TRBJ2-7; 7 bases fit TRBD1. After removal of 4 bases from V and 7 bases from J, the junction contained 6 bases not matched to a gene. Germline V lookup: CDR1 KGHDR, CDR2 SFDVKD. This CDR3 is built from 13 residues. This CDR3 reads CATSDRTGLEQYF. CDR3 in DNA: TGTGCCACCAGTGACAGGACAGGCCTTGAGCAGTACTTC.

This clonotype was recorded a few times. This sequence joins TRBV28 and TRBJ2-1, with 10 bases matching TRBD2. The CDR3 length is 16 residues. J lost 7 bases, V lost 2 bases, and 8 bases had no gene match. CDR1 and CDR2 (germline): MDHEN, SYDVKM. CDR3 DNA sequence: TGTGCCAGCAGTTTACCCGGGACTAGCGTTAGAAATGAGCAGTTCTTC. It encodes CASSLPGTSVRNEQFF. The variable domain in full, with the rest retrieved from reference TRBV28 and TRBJ2-1, is DVKVTQSSRYLVKRTGEKVFLECVQDMDHENMFWYRQDPGLGLRLIYFSYDVKMKEKGDIPEGYSVSREKKERFSLILESASTNQTSMYLCASSLPGTSVRNEQFFGPGTRLTVL.

The chain recombines TRBV7-9 with TRBJ2-1; 7 bases are shared with TRBD1. V gave up 2 bases and J gave up 5 bases; unmatched junction bases: 6. CDR1 and CDR2 (germline): SEHNR, FQNEAQ (reference sequence). The CDR3 covers 15 residues. CDR3 residues: CASSLRQGTHNEQFF. CDR3 coding DNA: TGTGCCAGCAGCTTACGACAGGGAACTCACAATGAGCAGTTCTTC.

This clonotype was seen a few times. The gene calls are TRBV4-3 and TRBJ2-5; 7 positions agree with TRBD1. Per the germline V gene, CDR1 is LGHNA and CDR2 is YSLEER. With 4 bases clipped from V and 3 bases from J, the junction kept 8 bases outside the gene matches. The CDR3 runs 15 residues. In DNA, the CDR3 is TGCGCCAGCAGCCGCGTCTCGACAGGGAAAGAGACCCAGTACTTC. It is translated as CASSRVSTGKETQYF.

This clonotype was seen a handful of times. The J gene is TRBJ1-3, the V gene TRBV6-1; TRBD1 matches at 8 bases. The CDR3 loop spans 14 amino acids. J gave up 2 bases and V 7 bases, and 4 bases lay outside the gene matches. CDR1 and CDR2 from the germline V gene are MNHNS and SASEGT. The DNA of the CDR3 is TGTGCCAGCATGACAGGGGATACTGGAAACACCATATATTTT. Its translation is CASMTGDTGNTIYF.

This clonotype showed up many times. The junction shows a germline mismatch at one end, possibly a read error. The chain is built from TRBV18 and TRBJ2-3, with TRBD2 identical over 8 bases. Germline CDR1 and CDR2: KGHSH and LQKENI. There are 15 residues in the CDR3. The CDR3 reads CASSPGRGGTDTQYF. CDR3 DNA: TGCGCCAGCAGCCCCGGGAGGGGGGGCACAGATACGCAGTATTTT.

This clonotype was detected many times. This sequence joins TRBV13 and TRBJ2-7; 9 bases fit TRBD1. V shed 5 bases and J 1 base; nucleotides not matched to a gene: 6. CDR3 size: 15 residues. CDR1 PRHDT and CDR2 FYEKMQ come from the germline V gene (reference sequence). The CDR3 loop is CASSAGQGRSYEQYF. The CDR3 nucleotides are TGTGCCAGCAGCGCCGGACAGGGGAGGTCCTACGAGCAGTACTTC. The full variable domain, rest sourced from reference TRBV13 and TRBJ2-7, is AAGVIQSPRHLIKEKRETATLKCYPIPRHDTVYWYQQGPGQDPQFLISFYEKMQSDKGSIPDRFSAQQFSDYHSELNMSSLELGDSALYFCASSAGQGRSYEQYFGPGTRLTVT.

This clonotype was seen more than once but under ten times. This may arise from a read error, as a much more abundant clone is one base away. V gene TRBV11-1 combines with J gene TRBJ2-3; TRBD2 matches 7 bases. The CDR3 has 14 residues. The ends lost 5 bases at V and 7 bases at J; junction bases unmatched: 9. CDR1 is SGHAT and CDR2 is FQDESV in the germline V gene (reference sequence). The CDR3 spells CASSLTSLTHTQYF. For the CDR3, the DNA is TGTGCCAGCAGCCTGACTAGCTTGACACATACGCAGTATTTT.

This clonotype has at least ten counts. The rearrangement links TRBV20-1 to TRBJ1-2; no clear D gene. The V gene's germline CDR1 is DFQATT and CDR2 SNEGSKA (reference sequence). Trimming took 3 bases from V and 7 from J, leaving 6 bases between them. The CDR3 has 10 residues. CDR3 sequence reads: CSASLGGYTF. The CDR3 region has the DNA TGCAGTGCTAGCCTAGGTGGCTACACCTTC.

V usage is TRBV6-2 or TRBV6-3 and J usage is TRBJ1-3; 8 positions match TRBD1. The CDR3 loop spans 15 amino acids. Germline trimming cut 5 bases from V and 0 bases from J; bases unmatched to any gene: 3. Per germline, CDR1 MNHEY and CDR2 SVGEGT. CDR3 amino acids: CASSAGQDSGNTIYF. CDR3 nucleotide sequence: TGTGCCAGCAGTGCGGGACAGGACTCTGGAAACACCATATATTTT.

This chain connects TRBV30 to TRBJ2-3, with 7 bases identical to TRBD2. The CDR3 contains 20 residues. The germline gives CDR1 GTSNPN, CDR2 SVGIG (reference sequence). V lost 0 bases, J lost 1 base, and 19 bases stayed unmatched. CDR3: CAWSVRGTILLGRGTDTQYF. The CDR3 region has the DNA TGTGCCTGGAGTGTACGAGGGACTATCCTACTAGGCCGGGGCACAGATACGCAGTATTTT.

This clonotype appeared many times. The chain links TRBV16 to TRBJ1-4; no clear D gene. With 1 base removed from V and 4 bases from J, the gap between germline ends came to 7 bases. CDR1 and CDR2 from the germline V gene are KGHSY and FQNENV. The CDR3 has 14 amino acids. CDR3 residues: CASSQYGVNEKLFF. The CDR3 region has the DNA TGTGCCAGCAGCCAATATGGGGTTAATGAAAAACTGTTTTTT.

This clonotype turned up a few times. The chain couples TRBV15 to TRBJ2-1; 12 bases line up with TRBD2. CDR1 and CDR2 from the germline V gene are LNHNV and YYDKDF (reference sequence). The CDR3 contains 15 residues. Germline trimming cut 3 bases from V and 8 bases from J; bases unmatched to any gene: 5. The CDR3: CATSRLAGGGDEQFF. CDR3 coding DNA: TGTGCCACCAGCAGGCTAGCGGGAGGGGGCGATGAGCAGTTCTTC.

This clonotype has just a few counts. V is TRBV30 and J is TRBJ2-4; D may be TRBD2 (6 bases). The V end was cut by 0 bases, the J end by 5 bases, with 8 bases between. The CDR3 has 13 residues. CDR1 is GTSNPN, CDR2 SVGIG, per germline (reference sequence). CDR3 in amino acids: CAWSVGGENIQYF. The CDR3 DNA reads TGTGCCTGGAGTGTGGGCGGGGAAAACATTCAGTACTTC.

This clonotype has ten or more counts. This chain uses TRBV11-2 with TRBJ2-5, with 8 bases that match TRBD2. V shed 5 bases and J 5 bases; nucleotides not matched to a gene: 7. The germline V gene has CDR1 SGHAT and CDR2 FQNNGV. There are 14 residues in the CDR3. The CDR3 sequence is CASSLGLARETQYF. The CDR3 nucleotides read TGTGCCAGCAGCCTAGGACTAGCTCGCGAGACCCAGTACTTC.

This clonotype has ten or more counts. The chain joins TRBV28 to TRBJ2-1; D possibly corresponds to TRBD2 (8 bases). Germline V gene sequence: CDR1 MDHEN, CDR2 SYDVKM. With 0 bases removed from V and 5 bases from J, the gap between germline ends came to 20 bases. The CDR3 length is 18 residues. CDR3 coding DNA: TGTGCCAGCAGTTTATGGGGGACAGCGGGAGCGGGGGACAATGAGCAGTTCTTC. This translates into CASSLWGTAGAGDNEQFF.

The table lists this clonotype with many counts. The gene calls are TRBV20-1 and TRBJ2-5; 7 positions agree with TRBD1. The CDR3 runs to 14 residues. V dropped 8 bases and J dropped 1; count of bases not matched to a gene: 10. Germline V CDR1 and CDR2: DFQATT, SNEGSKA (reference sequence). The CDR3 reads CSCTGEWAQETQYF. The CDR3 DNA sequence: TGCAGTTGTACAGGGGAGTGGGCCCAAGAGACCCAGTACTTC.

This clonotype was counted ten times or more. The chain recombines TRBV28 with TRBJ2-7; TRBD1 matches 8 bases. The CDR3 totals 15 residues. CDR1 and CDR2 (germline): MDHEN, SYDVKM. With 6 bases clipped from V and 2 bases from J, the junction kept 9 bases outside the gene matches. Here the CDR3 reads CASSLTGTGPYEQYF. CDR3 in DNA: TGTGCCAGCAGCCTAACCGGGACAGGCCCCTACGAGCAGTACTTC.

The chain is built from TRBV2 and TRBJ1-4, with a weak D call TRBD1 (6 bases). The CDR3 consists of 16 residues. CDR1 and CDR2 (germline): SNHLY, FYNNEI. Trimming pared 1 base from V and 1 base from J, leaving 10 bases between. CDR3 sequence reads: CASSEVQGRTNEKLFF. The DNA of the CDR3 is TGTGCCAGCAGTGAAGTCCAGGGGAGAACTAATGAAAAACTGTTTTTT.

In its sample, this clonotype was seen a few times. V usage is TRBV6-2 or TRBV6-3 and J usage is TRBJ2-5, with 12 positions matching TRBD2. This CDR3 spans 16 amino acids. Germline V gene sequence: CDR1 MNHEY, CDR2 SVGEGT. V shed 0 bases and J 4 bases; nucleotides not matched to a gene: 3. CDR3 in amino acids: CASSYSTSGSGETQYF. CDR3 DNA sequence: TGTGCCAGCAGTTACTCGACTAGCGGGAGTGGAGAGACCCAGTACTTC.

The chain carries TRBV20-1 and TRBJ2-2, with 10 bases fitting TRBD2. CDR3 length: 15 amino acids. Germline V lookup: CDR1 DFQATT, CDR2 SNEGSKA (reference sequence). Trimming took 6 bases from V and 0 from J; bases not matched to a gene: 4. The CDR3 reads CSAPLAGANTGELFF. The CDR3 region has the DNA TGCAGTGCGCCTCTAGCGGGAGCGAACACCGGGGAGCTGTTTTTT.

Ten or more counts support this clonotype. The chain joins TRBV20-1 to TRBJ1-5; D not resolved. In germline, CDR1 is DFQATT, CDR2 SNEGSKA (reference sequence). V was shortened by 5 bases and J by 1 base, with 9 bases between the two germline ends. CDR3 length equals 13 residues. The CDR3 nucleotides are TGCAGTGCTTCTACAGAAAGCAATCAGCCCCAGCATTTT. Translation: CSASTESNQPQHF.

The rearrangement links TRBV24-1 to TRBJ2-1, with 7 bases fitting TRBD2. CDR3 length equals 15 residues. V gave up 5 bases and J gave up 5 bases; unmatched junction bases: 8. Germline CDR1 and CDR2: KGHDR and SFDVKD. CDR3 loop: CATSGLGLNHNEQFF. DNA of the CDR3: TGTGCCACCAGTGGCCTGGGACTAAACCACAATGAGCAGTTCTTC.

Note on this clonotype: A read error may be the cause here, since a much bigger clone is one base away. The chain links TRBV18 to TRBJ1-5, with TRBD1 matching 9 bases. The V gene's germline CDR1 is KGHSH and CDR2 LQKENI. The CDR3 is made up of 14 amino acids. CDR3 in DNA: TGTGCCAGCTCCTGGGACAGGGTCAATCAGCCCCAGCGTTTT. It specifies CASSWDRVNQPQRF. Full variable domain (remainder filled in from reference TRBV18 and TRBJ1-5): NAGVMQNPRHLVRRRGQEARLRCSPMKGHSHVYWYRQLPEEGLKFMVYLQKENIIDESGMPKERFSAEFPKEGPSILRIQQVVRGDSAAYFCASSWDRVNQPQRFGDGTRLSIL.

This clonotype has just a few counts. The V call is TRBV20-1, the J call TRBJ2-3, with 9 positions matching TRBD2. Germline assignment: CDR1 DFQATT and CDR2 SNEGSKA (reference sequence). Trimming took 0 bases from V and 3 from J; bases not matched to a gene: 7. This CDR3 comprises 16 residues. The CDR3 sequence is CSARDLSGRGTDTQYF. CDR3 nucleotide sequence: TGCAGTGCTAGAGACCTTAGCGGGAGAGGGACAGATACGCAGTATTTT.

Ten or more counts support this clonotype. The chain has TRBV20-1 and TRBJ2-1, with TRBD2 identical over 10 bases. The CDR3 has 16 residues. V shed 4 bases, J shed 3 bases, and the junction held 9 bases outside the gene matches. The V gene's germline CDR1 is DFQATT and CDR2 SNEGSKA (reference sequence). The CDR3 region is CSANPLLAGGYNEQFF. The CDR3 bases are TGCAGTGCTAACCCCTTATTAGCGGGAGGCTACAATGAGCAGTTCTTC.

The V gene is TRBV19, the J gene TRBJ2-7; 11 positions match TRBD1. Unmatched junction bases numbered 6, after V lost 7 bases and J lost 4 bases. The germline CDR1 and CDR2 sequences are LNHDA and SQIVND (reference sequence). The CDR3 consists of 14 residues. The CDR3 loop is CASMGTGGTYEQYF. The CDR3 region has the DNA TGTGCCAGTATGGGGACAGGGGGTACTTACGAGCAGTACTTC.